The TCR beta chain under discussion was sequenced for a study of T cell responses to AZD1222 COVID-19 vaccine (dated by TCRdb to about 2021). A note on the overall study: AZD1222 recipients whose second dose came at about 4 weeks and those whose second dose came at about 12 weeks were combined into one group, since spike-specific TCR depth and breadth did not differ between the two schedules. Trial participants were enrolled by age into subgroups of 18-55, 56-69 and 70-plus years, and around 140, 26 and 57 TCR-sequenced participants, respectively, were included in these subgroups. TCR sequencing covered 233 trial participants: 200 to 210 given two doses of AZD1222 and 26 given two doses of MenACWY control vaccine. Points the paper makes about the study in general: Spike-specific TCR breadth and depth rose significantly after two AZD1222 doses compared with day 0 and with MenACWY recipients. Reportedly, almost half of the unique spike-specific TCRs recognized epitopes lying outside the regions that are mutated in the B.1.351 and B.1.1.7 variants. Participants were mostly white British, with more females than males. The authors suggested clonal diversity may have been underestimated. The whole spike protein was spanned by vaccine-associated CD4 TCRs, and dominant responses were seen in regions 160-218 and 743-854. The 56-69-year group was small, and its depth increase did not reach significance, likely because of low power. Conclusions about previously exposed vaccinees were limited because only a handful of AZD1222 recipients were SARS-CoV-2 seropositive at baseline. Because no day 14 peak-response samples were available, the repertoires could be characterized only after the peak T cell response.

The CDR3 regions of human TCRbeta chains were subjected to immunosequencing. For the original study's pipeline: Repertoire TCRs were matched against a reference library of SARS-CoV-2-specific TCRs generated with the MIRA antigen-specificity platform. Breadth meant the fraction of unique TCRs that were SARS-CoV-2-associated, whereas depth meant the fraction of total T cells that were SARS-CoV-2-associated. Using the MIRA data, each spike-specific TCR was mapped to the spike region that the TCR reacts to and placed in a CD4 or CD8 class. Log10-transformed breadth and depth values were compared by one-way ANOVA with Sidak's multiple comparisons tests. TCRdb holds this immuneACCESS table with in-frame rearrangements only. Some clones are missing; in checked studies, unresolved V genes explain under half, and the rest has no known cause. V, J and clone size are those of that table, while D and trimming were read from the DNA. This sample is represented by approximately 100,000 clones; approximately 96% of them were singletons. The leading ten clones occupy approximately 2.2% of the sample.

This specimen's time point label, per the study, means: baseline before first vaccination. Vaccinee samples were obtained from the UK trials COV001 and COV002, which included a single-blind randomized controlled phase 2/3 trial of AZD1222 (ChAdOx1 nCoV-19) in healthy adults. For TCRbeta chain sequencing, PBMC samples from trial participants were taken at day 0 and at day 28 after the second dose. A word on this clone: Its antigen is currently not known. One base away there is no much larger clone; base qualities are not given.

The CDR3 covers 13 residues, taking in both the cysteine and the phenylalanine. The read is trimmed to its CDR3 DNA, 39 bases read in frame from base 1. The germline V gene specifies MNHEY as CDR1 and SVGEGT as CDR2. The V and J ends are trimmed by 4 bases and 4 bases, leaving 10 bases between them. The sequenced sample was peripheral blood, obtained on day 0 of AZD1222 vaccination. This TCR was sampled from an adult in good health. The chain joins TRBV6-2 or TRBV6-3 to TRBJ1-2; TRBD1 is perhaps the D gene, given 6 matching bases. For the CDR3, the sequence is CASSFGDTYGYTF. The DNA sequence is TGTGCCAGCAGTTTCGGGGACACCTATGGCTACACCTTC.